This is a list of T cell receptor beta chains from one sample in a study of cytomegalovirus exposure and HLA in healthy donors. Measured with immunoSEQ multiplex PCR; TCRdb has only the in-frame clones, and not every one. The profile covers some 65,000 clones, with less than 70% appearing a single time and approximately 11% taken by the ten largest. The material sequenced was PBMCs. The receptor source for this set is a woman younger than 45 in good health and CMV-seronegative. Each CDR3 is given with its conserved first and last residue. The D gene is left open where the match is weak. Some rows have no size entry. The others give once, few or many, or a class for an expanded clone.

TRBV5-1	TRBD1	TRBJ1-3	few	TGCGCCAGCAGCCCTCCCGGACAGGGAAGAAACACCATATATTTT	CASSPPGQGRNTIYF
TRBV7-2	.	TRBJ2-3	.	TGTGCCAGCAGCTTAGCGCGAGGAGAAGATACGCAGTATTTT	CASSLARGEDTQYF
TRBV5-1	TRBD1	TRBJ1-1	.	TGCGCCAGCAGCTCCAATCAGGGGGCCGGTGAAGCTTTCTTT	CASSSNQGAGEAFF
TRBV14	TRBD2	TRBJ2-3	.	TGTGCCAGCAGCCGACTAGCGGTCACAGATACGCAGTATTTT	CASSRLAVTDTQYF
TRBV5-1	.	TRBJ2-3	.	TGCGCCAGCAGCTACGGCGGGGGCCCCTCTGATACGCAGTATTTT	CASSYGGGPSDTQYF
TRBV7-3	TRBD1	TRBJ2-2	few	TGTGCCAGCAGCTTAGAAGGGGGCGCGGGGAACACCGGGGAGCTGTTTTTT	CASSLEGGAGNTGELFF
TRBV30	.	TRBJ1-2	.	TGTGCCTGGGACCCCCCGGGGATTTTGGTCTATGGCTACACCTTC	CAWDPPGILVYGYTF
TRBV13	TRBD1	TRBJ2-7	.	TGTGCCAGCAGCCCCGGTCCGGGACAGATGCACGAGCAGTACTTC	CASSPGPGQMHEQYF
TRBV7-9	.	TRBJ2-7	few	TGTGCCAGCAGCTTCTTCGGGACACCCTACGAGCAGTACTTC	CASSFFGTPYEQYF
TRBV6-1	TRBD1	TRBJ1-2	.	TGTGCCAGCAGTAAAATACAGGGGGGCGTGGATGGCTACACCTTC	CASSKIQGGVDGYTF
TRBV6-5	.	TRBJ1-6	.	TGTGCCAGCAGTTACTCGTTCCAGGGTAGAAATTCACCCCTCCACTTT	CASSYSFQGRNSPLHF
TRBV6-5	.	TRBJ1-3	.	TGTGCCAGCAGGCGCGGAAACACCATATATTTT	CASRRGNTIYF
TRBV5-1	.	TRBJ1-1	.	TGCGCCAGCAGCTCTATAACAGGGAACACTGAAGCTTTCTTT	CASSSITGNTEAFF
TRBV4-1	.	TRBJ1-5	.	TGCGCCAGCAGCCAAGATGGAGGTTCTATAGGCAGTCAGCCCCAGCATTTT	CASSQDGGSIGSQPQHF
TRBV2	.	TRBJ2-4	few	TGTGCCAGCAGTGTGGAGGGGGGGACAGCCAAAAACATTCAGTACTTC	CASSVEGGTAKNIQYF
TRBV28	.	TRBJ1-2	.	TGTGCCAGCATTCCTACTCAGGATTCCTATGGCTACACCTTC	CASIPTQDSYGYTF
TRBV25-1	TRBD1	TRBJ2-3	.	TGTGCCAGCAGTGATAGACAGGGTTGGACAGATACGCAGTATTTT	CASSDRQGWTDTQYF
TRBV28	.	TRBJ1-5	.	TGTGCCAGCACCCCCGAGAGCAATCAGCCCCAGCATTTT	CASTPESNQPQHF
TRBV7-2	.	TRBJ1-4	.	TGTGCCAGCAGCTTAGTTTTGGGGGGGGGAAAACTGTTTTTT	CASSLVLGGGKLFF
TRBV2	TRBD2	TRBJ2-1	.	TGTGCCAGCAGACGACTAGCGGGGGGCAGTGAGCAGTTCTTC	CASRRLAGGSEQFF
TRBV9	.	TRBJ2-7	.	TGTGCCAGCAGCTCCGGTGGGGGCTTCTACGAGCAGTACTTC	CASSSGGGFYEQYF
TRBV14	.	TRBJ1-2	once	TGTGCCAGCAGCCAATCGAGGACATTTAACTATGGCTACACCTTC	CASSQSRTFNYGYTF
TRBV15	TRBD2	TRBJ2-3	few	TGTGCCACCAGCAGAGATGGGGACGGGGGGTTCACAGATACGCAGTATTTT	CATSRDGDGGFTDTQYF
TRBV6-6	.	TRBJ1-1	.	TGTGCCAGCAGTTACCCGACAGCTGAAGCTTTCTTT	CASSYPTAEAFF
TRBV27	TRBD1	TRBJ1-3	few	TGTGCCAGCAGACTATCGAACAGGGGCGAAGCTGGAAACACCATATATTTT	CASRLSNRGEAGNTIYF
TRBV5-1	TRBD1	TRBJ2-7	once	TGCGCCAGCAGCCAGGACAGGGGGGGTGAGCAGTACTTC	CASSQDRGGEQYF
TRBV9	TRBD1	TRBJ1-1	.	TGTGCCAGCAGACAGGGGCAGGGGAACACTGAAGCTTTCTTT	CASRQGQGNTEAFF
TRBV4-2	TRBD1	TRBJ1-1	.	TGTGCCAGCAGCCAAGGGTCACAGGGGGCGAGGGCTTTCTTT	CASSQGSQGARAFF
TRBV6-5	.	TRBJ1-2	.	TGTGCCAGCAGAAACAGGGAGGGTGCACGGGGCTACACCTTC	CASRNREGARGYTF
TRBV7-9	TRBD1	TRBJ1-1	.	TGTGCCAGCAGCTTAGGGGACAGGGCGGGCACTGAAGCTTTCTTT	CASSLGDRAGTEAFF
TRBV2	TRBD1	TRBJ2-6	large	TGTGCCAGCAGTGGCGGACAGGCCTACTCTGGGGCCAACGTCCTGACTTTC	CASSGGQAYSGANVLTF
TRBV28	.	TRBJ2-5	.	TGTGCCAGCAGTTCAAGCCGGACCCAGTACTTC	CASSSSRTQYF
TRBV28	.	TRBJ1-4	.	TGTGCCAGCCGGAGAGGCTTTAATGAAAAACTGTTTTTT	CASRRGFNEKLFF
TRBV5-1	TRBD1	TRBJ2-1	.	TGCGCCAGCAGCTTTCCCCAGGGGGACGAGCAGTTCTTC	CASSFPQGDEQFF
TRBV6-5	TRBD2	TRBJ2-5	.	TGTGCCAGCAGTTACCCCCCGACTAGCGGAGACCCGACCCAGTACTTC	CASSYPPTSGDPTQYF
TRBV7-9	.	TRBJ2-7	.	TGTGCCAGCAGCTTAGTTGGAGGTCGTACCTACGAGCAGTACTTC	CASSLVGGRTYEQYF
TRBV4-3	.	TRBJ2-1	.	TGCGCCAGCAGCCAAGGGGAGGCTTCTCGCTCCTACAATGAGCAGTTCTTC	CASSQGEASRSYNEQFF
TRBV10-3	TRBD1	TRBJ2-2	once	TGTGCCACCAGGGGGACAGGGGGCATCACCGGGGAGCTGTTTTTT	CATRGTGGITGELFF
TRBV6-6	TRBD1	TRBJ1-2	.	TGTGCCAGCAGAGGGGGAGACAGGGACTATGGCTACACCTTC	CASRGGDRDYGYTF
TRBV7-2	.	TRBJ2-3	.	TGTGCCAGCAGCCTACCTCCGAATACGCAGTATTTT	CASSLPPNTQYF
TRBV27	.	TRBJ1-6	.	TGTGCCAGCAGTGCCTCCTGGGCGAATTATAATTCACCCCTCCACTTT	CASSASWANYNSPLHF
TRBV7-6	.	TRBJ1-4	few	TGTGCCAGCAGCTCTACCGGGGTCACTAATGAAAAACTGTTTTTT	CASSSTGVTNEKLFF